This record concerns one TCR beta chain sequence. This sample stems from a study of blood T cell repertoires in COVID-19. Study-level information: Sites across the United States, Italy and Spain contributed samples from acute and convalescent COVID-19. PBMCs, B-cell-depleted T cells, or T cells were the source of the cDNA or gDNA that made up the material.

V was clipped by 2 bases and J by 6 bases; unmatched bases: 5. CDR3 length: 15 residues. The germline gives CDR1 MGHRA, CDR2 YSYEKL. Under the authors' procedure: Using reference gene primer amplification, nucleated cell counts were estimated. Clones were sequenced by immunoSEQ multiplex PCR, and TCRdb holds only the in-frame ones, with some missing. The DNA was the basis for D and trimming; V, J and clone size are from that table. The repertoire includes 160,000 or so clones, around 90% of them detected once, and over 3.5% sits in the top ten. The sequenced sample was peripheral blood. The chain employs TRBV4-1 and TRBJ1-4; 8 bases are a match to TRBD1. The TCR was taken from a woman aged 55-70 years who had recovered from COVID-19. CDR3 protein: CASSQSGQGHEKLFF. The CDR3 DNA follows: TGCGCCAGCAGCCAAAGCGGACAGGGTCATGAAAAACTGTTTTTT.